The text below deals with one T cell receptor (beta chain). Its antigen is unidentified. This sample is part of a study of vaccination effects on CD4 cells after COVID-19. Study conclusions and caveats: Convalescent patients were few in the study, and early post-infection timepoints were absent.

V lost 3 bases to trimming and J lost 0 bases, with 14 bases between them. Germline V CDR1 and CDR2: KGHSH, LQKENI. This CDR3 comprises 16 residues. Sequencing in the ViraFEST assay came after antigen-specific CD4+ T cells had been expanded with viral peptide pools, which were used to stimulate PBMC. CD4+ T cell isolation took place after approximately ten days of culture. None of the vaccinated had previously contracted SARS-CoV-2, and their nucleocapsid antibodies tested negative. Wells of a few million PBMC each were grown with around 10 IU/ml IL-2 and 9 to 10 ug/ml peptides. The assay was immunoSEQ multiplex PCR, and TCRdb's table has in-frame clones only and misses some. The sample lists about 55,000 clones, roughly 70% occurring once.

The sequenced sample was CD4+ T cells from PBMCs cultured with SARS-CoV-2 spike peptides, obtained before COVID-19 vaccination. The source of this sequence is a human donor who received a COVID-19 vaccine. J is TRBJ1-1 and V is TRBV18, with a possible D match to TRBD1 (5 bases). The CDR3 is CASSPGGGAVNTEAFF. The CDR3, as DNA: TGTGCCAGCTCACCCGGGGGGGGAGCCGTGAACACTGAAGCTTTCTTT.